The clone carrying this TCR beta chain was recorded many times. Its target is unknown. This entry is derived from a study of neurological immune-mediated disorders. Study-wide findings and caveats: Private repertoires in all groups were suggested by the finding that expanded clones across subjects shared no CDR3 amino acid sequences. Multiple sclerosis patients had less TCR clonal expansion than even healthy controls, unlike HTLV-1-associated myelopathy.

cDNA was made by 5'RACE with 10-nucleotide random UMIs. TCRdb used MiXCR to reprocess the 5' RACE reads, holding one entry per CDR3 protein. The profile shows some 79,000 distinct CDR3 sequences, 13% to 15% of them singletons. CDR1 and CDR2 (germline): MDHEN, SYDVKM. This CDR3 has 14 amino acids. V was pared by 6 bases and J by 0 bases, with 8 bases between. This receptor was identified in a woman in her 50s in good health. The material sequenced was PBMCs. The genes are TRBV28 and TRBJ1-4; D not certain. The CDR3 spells CASSDGATNEKLFF. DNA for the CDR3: TGTGCCAGCAGCGACGGCGCAACTAATGAAAAACTGTTTTTT.